A single sample is the source of the 8 T cell receptor beta chains below, sequenced in a study of blood T cell repertoires in COVID-19. Repertoires were generated with immunoSEQ multiplex PCR, while TCRdb's copy carries only in-frame clones and drops some. The table shows roughly 73,000 clones, with about 84% occurring only once. The specimen sequenced was peripheral blood. The origin of the receptors is a human donor in a cohort sampled during active COVID-19.

CDR3: CASSRWTGTKSGANVLTF. In DNA form, the CDR3 reads TGTGCCAGCAGTCGATGGACAGGGACGAAATCTGGGGCCAACGTCCTGACTTTC. The chain combines TRBV6-6 with TRBJ2-6; TRBD1 matches 8 bases. The CDR3 has 18 amino acids. Per germline, CDR1 MNHNY and CDR2 SVGAGI (reference sequence). V dropped 5 bases and J dropped 1; count of bases not matched to a gene: 10.

V is TRBV7-9 and J is TRBJ2-7, with a weak D call TRBD1 (6 bases). Germline CDR1 is SEHNR and CDR2 is FQNEAQ (reference sequence). This CDR3 contains 12 residues. Between the trimmed V and J ends, which lost 2 bases and 6 bases, there was a span of 8 bases. CDR3 in amino acids: CASSLTGFEQYF. In nucleotides, the CDR3 is TGTGCCAGCAGCTTAACAGGGTTCGAGCAGTACTTC.

J is TRBJ2-5 and V is TRBV12-5, with 9 bases identical to TRBD1. With 1 base clipped from V and 9 bases from J, the junction kept 3 bases outside the gene matches. Germline V lookup: CDR1 LGHNT, CDR2 FRNRAP. The CDR3 has 13 amino acids. The CDR3 sequence: CASGLGTGAPQYF. The CDR3 nucleotides read TGTGCTAGTGGTTTGGGGACAGGGGCGCCCCAGTACTTC.

The chain joins TRBV28 to TRBJ1-2, with TRBD1 matching 12 bases. The J segment lost 7 bases and the V segment lost 3 bases, leaving 9 bases of the junction unmatched. This CDR3 comprises 16 residues. CDR1 is MDHEN and CDR2 is SYDVKM in the germline V gene. The CDR3 region is CASSLVGTGGAGGYTF. The CDR3 nucleotides are TGTGCCAGCAGTTTGGTAGGGACAGGGGGCGCCGGTGGCTACACCTTC.

This chain links TRBV19 with TRBJ2-7; the match to TRBD2 covers 7 bases. Germline CDR1 LNHDA, CDR2 SQIVND (reference sequence). Unmatched junction bases numbered 8, after V lost 3 bases and J lost 9 bases. The CDR3 has 13 residues. The CDR3 DNA sequence: TGTGCCAGTAGTATGAAGCGGGATTCGGGGCAGTACTTC. It is translated as CASSMKRDSGQYF.

V and J are TRBV24-1 and TRBJ2-7; possible D gene TRBD2, 5 bases. V lost 4 bases and J lost 2, with 14 bases in between. The CDR3 has 15 amino acids. Per the germline V gene, CDR1 is KGHDR and CDR2 is SFDVKD. CDR3 loop: CATSDHRLGAYEQYF. CDR3 DNA: TGTGCCACCAGTGACCACCGTCTCGGGGCCTACGAGCAGTACTTC.

This chain connects TRBV25-1 to TRBJ2-3, with 9 bases lining up with TRBD2. This CDR3 contains 16 residues. Germline V gives CDR1 MGHDK, CDR2 SYGVNS. V gave up 8 bases and J gave up 4 bases; unmatched junction bases: 13. CDR3 loop: CASSHGLALSADTQYF. The CDR3 region has the DNA TGTGCCAGCTCACACGGACTAGCGCTTAGCGCAGATACGCAGTATTTT. The complete variable domain, with remaining parts taken from reference TRBV25-1 and TRBJ2-3, reads EADIYQTPRYLVIGTGKKITLECSQTMGHDKMYWYQQDPGMELHLIHYSYGVNSTEKGDLSSESTVSRIRTEHFPLTLESARPSHTSQYLCASSHGLALSADTQYFGPGTRLTVL.

This clone was seen a few times. This chain joins TRBV5-1 and TRBJ2-6, with a possible D match to TRBD2 (5 bases). V was shortened by 6 bases and J by 0 bases, with 10 bases between the two germline ends. CDR3 size: 15 residues. Germline V CDR1 and CDR2: SGHRS, YFSETQ. CDR3 loop: CASTGTSSGANVLTF. The CDR3 DNA reads TGCGCCAGCACGGGAACTTCCTCTGGGGCCAACGTCCTGACTTTC.